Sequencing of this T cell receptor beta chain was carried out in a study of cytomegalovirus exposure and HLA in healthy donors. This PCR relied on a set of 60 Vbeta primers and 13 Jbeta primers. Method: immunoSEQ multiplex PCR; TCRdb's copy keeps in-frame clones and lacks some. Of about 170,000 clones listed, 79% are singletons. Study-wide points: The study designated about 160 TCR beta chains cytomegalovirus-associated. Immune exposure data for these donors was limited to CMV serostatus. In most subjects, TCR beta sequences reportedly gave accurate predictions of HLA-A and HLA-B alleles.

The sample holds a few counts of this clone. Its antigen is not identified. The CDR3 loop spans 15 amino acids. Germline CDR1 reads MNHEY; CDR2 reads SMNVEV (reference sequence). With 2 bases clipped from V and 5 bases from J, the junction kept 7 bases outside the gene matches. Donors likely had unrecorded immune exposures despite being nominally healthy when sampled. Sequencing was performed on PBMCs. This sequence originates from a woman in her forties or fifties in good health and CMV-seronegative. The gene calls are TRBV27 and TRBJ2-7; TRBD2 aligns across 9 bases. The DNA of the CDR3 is TGTGCCAGCAGTTTAACATGGACTAGCGTAGACGAGCAGTACTTC. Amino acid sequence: CASSLTWTSVDEQYF.